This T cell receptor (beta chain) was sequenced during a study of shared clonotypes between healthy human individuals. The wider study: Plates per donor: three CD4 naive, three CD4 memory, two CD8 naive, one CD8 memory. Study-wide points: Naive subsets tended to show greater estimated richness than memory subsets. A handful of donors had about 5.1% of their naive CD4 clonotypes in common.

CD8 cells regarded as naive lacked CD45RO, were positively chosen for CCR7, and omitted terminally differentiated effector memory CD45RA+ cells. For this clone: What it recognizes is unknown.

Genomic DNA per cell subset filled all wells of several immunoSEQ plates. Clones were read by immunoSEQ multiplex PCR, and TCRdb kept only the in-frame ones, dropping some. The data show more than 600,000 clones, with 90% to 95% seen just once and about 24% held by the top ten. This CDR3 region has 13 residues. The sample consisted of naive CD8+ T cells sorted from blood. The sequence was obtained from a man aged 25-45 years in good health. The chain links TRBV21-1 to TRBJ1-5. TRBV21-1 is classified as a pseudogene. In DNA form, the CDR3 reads TGTGCCAGCAGCAAAGGGAAAAATCAGCCCCAGCATTTT. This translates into CASSKGKNQPQHF.